Listed below are T cell receptor beta chains from one sample, sequenced in a study of T-cell memory formation after mild COVID-19. TCRdb analysed the 5' RACE reads with MiXCR anew, one entry per CDR3 protein. The data hold approximately 580,000 distinct CDR3 sequences, with just over 20% observed a single time. What was sequenced was PBMCs or a T cell subset sorted from them (not recorded which). These receptors all stem from an adult woman who had mild COVID-19 (a few samples of this study predate the infection). Cell type and time point are not known. Both conserved end residues are trimmed from each CDR3. A D gene is named only where the DNA matches it firmly.

TRBD1	TRBV29-1	TRBJ1-2	SVERVTGQRNYGYT
.	TRBV4-1	TRBJ2-7	ASSQVAGTSREQY
.	TRBV5-1	TRBJ1-2	ASSLATDINYGYT
.	TRBV7-3	TRBJ2-1	ASSPAHNEQF
.	TRBV5-1	TRBJ1-2	ASSLLGLQYGYT
TRBD1	TRBV7-9	TRBJ1-2	ASSEQGQKLFYGYT
.	TRBV4-2	TRBJ2-3	ASSQDWAISTDTQY
.	TRBV29-1	TRBJ1-2	SVDRDYT
TRBD1	TRBV4-2	TRBJ2-3	ASSQDRTGTDTQY
TRBD1	TRBV3-1	TRBJ2-7	ASSPRGREGYEQY
.	TRBV15	TRBJ1-1	ATSRVMNTEAF
.	TRBV3-1	TRBJ2-2	ASSERANTGELF
TRBD1	TRBV12-3/TRBV12-4	TRBJ1-1	ASSLLAGTGGTEAF
TRBD1	TRBV7-2	TRBJ1-1	ASSSLIRDRGINTEAF
.	TRBV2	TRBJ1-6	ASSDRGDYSPLH
.	TRBV11-2	TRBJ2-1	ASRIGEPQF
.	TRBV4-1	TRBJ1-1	ASSPLTAEAF
.	TRBV5-1	TRBJ2-2	ASSQEDTGELF
.	TRBV30	TRBJ2-7	AWSGVGREQY
.	TRBV30	TRBJ2-1	AWISRVYNEQF
.	TRBV20-1	TRBJ2-7	SALTLTGSYEQY
.	TRBV10-2	TRBJ1-1	ASSGQKNTEAF
.	TRBV7-6	TRBJ1-1	ASSLYPPPGENTEAF
TRBD2	TRBV7-3	TRBJ2-3	ASSSAGGWADTQY
.	TRBV7-9	TRBJ1-5	ASSLDGNSNQPQH
TRBD2	TRBV12-3/TRBV12-4	TRBJ2-5	ASTPQSAGEREETQY
TRBD2	TRBV7-2	TRBJ2-5	ASSFQSGSGETQY
TRBD2	TRBV6-4	TRBJ2-1	ASSVSVASGHNEQF
TRBD2	TRBV7-2	TRBJ2-4	ASSPLAGGRIQY
.	TRBV7-9	TRBJ1-2	ASSHLGGSNGYT
.	TRBV5-1	TRBJ2-1	ASSLGRGIDEQF
TRBD2	TRBV5-1	TRBJ2-5	ASSWGRTSGGDQETQY
.	TRBV5-1	TRBJ2-4	ASSVGGLPGDIQY
.	TRBV13	TRBJ2-5	ASSPWRGRGETQY
TRBD2	TRBV25-1	TRBJ2-1	ASSHPTSGNLPSNSYNEQF
.	TRBV9	TRBJ2-3	ASSVVEGDTQY
TRBD2	TRBV18	TRBJ2-5	ASSPGLLANQETQY
.	TRBV7-2	TRBJ1-5	ASSLVLFQDGNQPQH
.	TRBV30	TRBJ2-3	AWNSGAGADTQY
.	TRBV12-3/TRBV12-4	TRBJ2-5	ASSRQAATETQY
TRBD2	TRBV6-2/TRBV6-3	TRBJ2-1	ASSDGLAGEVHNEQF
.	TRBV5-4	TRBJ2-2	ASTLGYGQYTGELF
TRBD1	TRBV5-1	TRBJ2-7	ASSPRTGNEQY
.	TRBV5-1	TRBJ2-7	ASSFGTTYEQY
TRBD1	TRBV6-2/TRBV6-3	TRBJ1-1	ASTWDSVNTEAF
TRBD2	TRBV7-2	TRBJ2-5	ASSLVPGPSGRWTQY
TRBD2	TRBV20-1	TRBJ2-3	SATPPGTSAGYTDTQY
TRBD2	TRBV6-6	TRBJ2-2	ASSPFGSGSTTGELF
.	TRBV7-3	TRBJ1-2	ASSLLRTEYGYT
.	TRBV7-6	TRBJ2-5	ASRGLAPKETQY
.	TRBV6-4	TRBJ2-3	ASSPGAHTDTQY
TRBD1	TRBV5-6	TRBJ2-1	ASSFGTGRAEQF
.	TRBV12-3/TRBV12-4	TRBJ2-1	ASSPRVTGRWDEQF